A single sample is the source of the 20 T cell receptor beta chains below, sequenced in a study of T-cell reconstitution after alpha-beta-depleted transplantation in children. Unique molecular identifiers were used to barcode this TCRbeta library. MiXCR, applied by TCRdb to the PCR reads, yields one record per CDR3 protein. Of hundreds of thousands of distinct CDR3 sequences listed, roughly a sixth are singletons. Material: PBMCs, mostly from graft donor cells, obtained 360 days after TCRalphabeta/CD19-depleted stem cell transplant. The receptor set was obtained from a male patient aged 2 to 9 who had a stem cell transplant for acute lymphoblastic leukemia, so the T cells may come from the graft donor.

V gene TRBV20-1 combines with J gene TRBJ2-5; D may be TRBD1 or TRBD2 (7 bases each). The length of the CDR3 is 12 residues. Germline CDR1 reads DFQATT; CDR2 reads SNEGSKA (reference sequence). Trimming removed 6 bases at V and 5 bases at J, with 13 bases between. The CDR3 DNA sequence: TGCAGTGCCTTCAGGGGGGGGGAGACCCAGTACTTC. Encoded protein: CSAFRGGETQYF.

In this sample, this clonotype turned up a few times. V gene TRBV6-2 or TRBV6-3 combines with J gene TRBJ1-1; D gene uncertain. The germline V and J ends were trimmed by 0 bases and 3 bases, with 5 bases remaining between them. CDR1 MNHEY and CDR2 SVGEGT come from the germline V gene. The CDR3 totals 13 residues. CDR3 protein: CASSYSMDTEAFF. The CDR3 DNA reads as TGTGCCAGCAGTTACTCGATGGACACTGAAGCTTTCTTT.

The rearrangement links TRBV6-5 to TRBJ2-5, with 7 bases identical to TRBD2. In germline, CDR1 is MNHEY, CDR2 SVGAGI. The CDR3 is 14 residues long. J gave up 5 bases and V 0 bases, and 3 bases lay outside the gene matches. As DNA, the CDR3 is TGTGCCAGCAGTTACTCAGGGGAGGGGGAGACCCAGTACTTC. Translated, it gives CASSYSGEGETQYF.

This clonotype was seen many times. This chain connects TRBV10-3 to TRBJ2-3; 12 bases agree with TRBD2. The germline CDR1 and CDR2 sequences are ENHRY and SYGVKD. Trimming removed 3 bases from V and 3 bases from J; junction bases left unmatched: 7. The CDR3 is 17 residues long. The DNA of the CDR3 is TGTGCCATCAGTGACAGGACTAGCGGGGCTAAGACAGATACGCAGTATTTT. It translates to CAISDRTSGAKTDTQYF.

This clonotype has only a few counts. The rearrangement joins TRBV7-2 to TRBJ2-2, with D possibly TRBD1 on 6 matching bases. There are 15 residues in the CDR3. CDR1 is SGHTA, CDR2 FQGNSA, per germline. Trimming cost V 0 bases and J 5 bases, with 10 bases left between them. The CDR3 sequence: CASSLAVQGTGELFF. As DNA, the CDR3 is TGTGCCAGCAGCTTAGCGGTCCAGGGGACCGGGGAGCTGTTTTTT.

The V gene is TRBV5-1, the J gene TRBJ1-1; D is unclear. CDR1 is SGHRS, CDR2 YFSETQ, per germline. This CDR3 region has 14 residues. Trimming cost V 2 bases and J 4 bases, with 12 bases left between them. The CDR3 loop is CASSFFGFPTEAFF. For the CDR3, the DNA is TGCGCCAGCAGCTTCTTCGGTTTCCCCACTGAAGCTTTCTTT.

This clonotype was picked up many times. This chain joins TRBV10-3 and TRBJ2-5, with D perhaps matching TRBD1 (7 bases). CDR1 is ENHRY, CDR2 SYGVKD, per germline. The CDR3 extends over 13 amino acids. V gave up 6 bases and J gave up 5 bases, with 13 bases separating them. The CDR3 is CAISPGGKETQYF. As DNA, the CDR3 is TGTGCCATCAGCCCAGGGGGGAAGGAGACCCAGTACTTC.

This clonotype was counted at least ten times. The V call is TRBV29-1, the J call TRBJ2-1; D not resolved. V dropped 4 bases and J dropped 6 bases, with 19 bases sitting between them. The CDR3 loop spans 15 amino acids. CDR1 and CDR2 from the germline V gene are SQVTM and ANQGSEA. CDR3: CSVGLPAGASNEQFF. The CDR3 coding sequence is TGCAGCGTTGGGCTGCCAGCCGGAGCGTCCAATGAGCAGTTCTTC.

CDR3 sequence reads: CASSFIPGQGPPMETQYF. The CDR3 region has the DNA TGCGCCAGCAGCTTTATACCGGGACAGGGTCCCCCTATGGAGACCCAGTACTTC. The chain has TRBV5-1 and TRBJ2-5, with TRBD1 matching over 9 bases. The CDR3 is 18 amino acids. V was pared by 2 bases and J by 5 bases, with 16 bases of the junction left unmatched. Germline V gives CDR1 SGHRS, CDR2 YFSETQ.

This clonotype was detected a few times. The chain employs TRBV20-1 and TRBJ1-5; 8 bases map to TRBD1. V trimming: 1 base; J trimming: 6 bases; junction bases outside the gene matches: 5. The CDR3 runs 14 residues. CDR1 is DFQATT and CDR2 is SNEGSKA in the germline V gene (reference sequence). The CDR3 is CSARGRGPSQPQHF. The CDR3 DNA follows: TGCAGTGCTAGAGGCAGGGGGCCAAGTCAGCCCCAGCATTTT.

The table lists this clonotype with a few counts. The V call is TRBV5-1, the J call TRBJ1-2, with D possibly matching TRBD1 (5 bases). The CDR3 contains 16 residues. The germline CDR1 and CDR2 sequences are SGHRS and YFSETQ. V lost 3 bases and J lost 6, with 21 bases in between. The CDR3: CASSSRAPGGEDGYTF. The CDR3 DNA reads TGCGCCAGCAGCTCCCGGGCCCCGGGGGGAGAGGATGGCTACACCTTC.

The chain carries TRBV11-2 and TRBJ1-3; possibly TRBD1 for D (5 bases). The germline gives CDR1 SGHAT, CDR2 FQNNGV. V gave up 3 bases and J gave up 0 bases, with 9 bases separating them. The CDR3 has 15 residues. The CDR3 loop is CASSFPGLSGNTIYF. CDR3 DNA sequence: TGTGCCAGCAGCTTTCCAGGGCTCTCTGGAAACACCATATATTTT.

The table lists this clonotype with a few counts. V usage is TRBV18 and J usage is TRBJ2-3, with unresolved D. Trimming stripped 6 bases from V and 3 bases from J, with 19 bases between. Germline assignment: CDR1 KGHSH and CDR2 LQKENI. The CDR3 sequence is 16 residues long. CDR3 loop: CASSLVLTAGTDTQYF. The DNA of the CDR3 is TGTGCCAGCTCCCTAGTCCTGACGGCCGGGACAGATACGCAGTATTTT.

This clonotype was seen a few times. This CDR3 reads CASSYSFSKVGNTEAFF. CDR3 nucleotides: TGTGCCAGCAGTTACTCGTTTTCCAAAGTCGGGAACACTGAAGCTTTCTTT. The J gene is TRBJ1-1, the V gene TRBV6-5; D uncertain. The CDR3 has 17 amino acids. V lost 0 bases, J lost 1 base, and 15 bases lay in between. Looked up from germline, CDR1 is MNHEY and CDR2 is SVGAGI.

The rearrangement joins TRBV25-1 to TRBJ2-5; TRBD1 is a possible D gene (5 bases). The V and J ends lost 1 base and 4 bases respectively, with 10 bases between them. The CDR3 extends over 14 amino acids. Looked up from germline, CDR1 is MGHDK and CDR2 is SYGVNS. The CDR3 is CASSESGWGETQYF. The CDR3 bases are TGTGCCAGCAGTGAATCAGGGTGGGGAGAGACCCAGTACTTC.

This clonotype was counted ten times or more. The chain combines TRBV12-3 or TRBV12-4 with TRBJ1-1; TRBD1 might be the D (5 bases). Between the trimmed V and J ends, which lost 4 bases and 0 bases, there was a span of 9 bases. The CDR3 length is 14 residues. DNA for the CDR3: TGTGCCAGCAGTTCGGGACTATTGAACACTGAAGCTTTCTTT. Translation gives CASSSGLLNTEAFF.

Only a few counts were recorded for this clonotype. V is TRBV5-1 and J is TRBJ2-1; D gene unclear. The length of the CDR3 is 12 residues. The V gene lost 5 bases and the J gene lost 5 bases, with 8 bases spanning the gap. Germline CDR1 is SGHRS and CDR2 is YFSETQ. The CDR3 DNA follows: TGCGCCAGCAGATGGCTTGACAATGAGCAGTTCTTC. It codes for CASRWLDNEQFF.

This chain links TRBV19 with TRBJ2-7, with TRBD2 as a possible D gene (5 bases). Trimming shortened V by 8 bases and J by 1 base, and 9 bases separated the two germline ends. The CDR3 contains 12 residues. CDR1 is LNHDA and CDR2 is SQIVND in the germline V gene (reference sequence). In DNA form, the CDR3 reads TGTGCCAGTTTTCGGGGATCCTACGAGCAGTACTTC. Residues: CASFRGSYEQYF.

V is TRBV18 and J is TRBJ2-3, with D perhaps assigned TRBD1 or TRBD2 (5 bases each). The germline gives CDR1 KGHSH, CDR2 LQKENI. V was cut by 6 bases and J by 5 bases, with 15 bases left in between. The CDR3 runs to 14 residues. CDR3 in amino acids: CASSPGTSGDTQYF. The CDR3 DNA follows: TGTGCCAGCTCGCCCGGGACCTCGGGAGATACGCAGTATTTT. The full variable domain, completed using reference TRBV18 and TRBJ2-3, is NAGVMQNPRHLVRRRGQEARLRCSPMKGHSHVYWYRQLPEEGLKFMVYLQKENIIDESGMPKERFSAEFPKEGPSILRIQQVVRGDSAAYFCASSPGTSGDTQYFGPGTRLTVL.

Only a few counts were recorded for this clonotype. This sequence joins TRBV12-3 or TRBV12-4 and TRBJ1-5; D is possibly TRBD1 (6 bases). Trimming removed 6 bases from V and 2 bases from J, with 14 bases in between. This CDR3 contains 15 residues. This chain's CDR3 is CASRPSTGRNQPQHF. CDR3 DNA sequence: TGTGCCAGCAGACCCTCAACAGGGCGCAATCAGCCCCAGCATTTT.